A selection of T cell receptor beta chains follows, all from one sample in a study of vaccination and CD4 T cells after COVID-19. MiXCR, run by TCRdb on the PCR reads, gives a single entry per CDR3 protein. The sample comprises roughly 15,000 distinct CDR3 sequences, roughly 50% of which are singletons, and roughly 26% rests with the top ten. Their antigens are not known. Sequenced material: cultured CD4+ T cells from blood, taken after SARS-CoV-2 vaccination. All receptors derive from a human donor with COVID-19. Both conserved end residues are part of each CDR3. Each record gives: clone size, J gene, D gene, V gene, CDR3 protein, CDR3 DNA. D genes are given only for firm matches. A row's size may be missing; if present it is once, few, many or a size class.

clone size: NA; J gene: TRBJ2-1; D gene: NA; V gene: TRBV7-6; CDR3 protein: CASSLAQGAEQFF; CDR3 DNA: TGTGCCAGCAGCTTAGCTCAGGGCGCCGAGCAGTTCTTC
clone size: NA; J gene: TRBJ2-5; D gene: TRBD2; V gene: TRBV6-1; CDR3 protein: CASSPLAGGETQYF; CDR3 DNA: TGTGCCAGCAGCCCACTAGCGGGGGGAGAGACCCAGTACTTC
clone size: few; J gene: TRBJ2-1; D gene: NA; V gene: TRBV7-2; CDR3 protein: CASSKGPPQGNEQFF; CDR3 DNA: TGTGCCAGCAGCAAGGGTCCGCCGCAGGGCAATGAGCAGTTCTTC
clone size: few; J gene: TRBJ1-1; D gene: NA; V gene: TRBV20-1; CDR3 protein: CSATLDSKNTEAFF; CDR3 DNA: TGCAGTGCTACCCTGGACAGCAAGAACACTGAAGCTTTCTTT
clone size: NA; J gene: TRBJ2-3; D gene: TRBD1; V gene: TRBV7-9; CDR3 protein: CASSHLTGARPDTQYF; CDR3 DNA: TGTGCCAGCAGCCACCTGACAGGGGCCCGACCAGATACGCAGTATTTT
clone size: NA; J gene: TRBJ2-7; D gene: NA; V gene: TRBV20-1; CDR3 protein: CSAAGRAYEQYF; CDR3 DNA: TGCAGTGCGGCGGGGCGTGCCTACGAGCAGTACTTC
clone size: NA; J gene: TRBJ1-5; D gene: NA; V gene: TRBV4-2; CDR3 protein: CASSPLGQTYQPQHF; CDR3 DNA: TGTGCCAGCAGCCCCCTGGGACAAACTTATCAGCCCCAGCATTTT
clone size: NA; J gene: TRBJ2-5; D gene: NA; V gene: TRBV7-2; CDR3 protein: CASSPRRGEWKTQYF; CDR3 DNA: TGTGCCAGCAGCCCACGACGAGGGGAATGGAAGACCCAGTACTTC
clone size: few; J gene: TRBJ1-6; D gene: NA; V gene: TRBV27; CDR3 protein: CASSLTSEGRTLHF; CDR3 DNA: TGTGCCAGCAGTTTAACCTCCGAGGGCCGGACCCTCCACTTT
clone size: NA; J gene: TRBJ1-6; D gene: TRBD1; V gene: TRBV5-8; CDR3 protein: CASRRQGLSFNSPLHF; CDR3 DNA: TGTGCCAGCAGACGACAGGGCTTGTCGTTTAATTCACCCCTCCACTTT
clone size: NA; J gene: TRBJ1-2; D gene: TRBD1; V gene: TRBV12-3/TRBV12-4; CDR3 protein: CASSLATGARGYTF; CDR3 DNA: TGTGCCAGCAGTTTAGCGACAGGGGCGCGTGGCTACACCTTC
clone size: NA; J gene: TRBJ1-2; D gene: TRBD1; V gene: TRBV18; CDR3 protein: CASSPQGAAEGYTF; CDR3 DNA: TGTGCCAGCTCACCACAGGGGGCTGCGGAAGGCTACACCTTC
clone size: NA; J gene: TRBJ1-1; D gene: NA; V gene: TRBV7-9; CDR3 protein: CASSLAMGTNTEAFF; CDR3 DNA: TGTGCCAGCAGCTTAGCGATGGGGACGAACACTGAAGCTTTCTTT
clone size: NA; J gene: TRBJ1-6; D gene: NA; V gene: TRBV20-1; CDR3 protein: CSARDPGSDPLHF; CDR3 DNA: TGCAGTGCTAGAGATCCGGGAAGTGATCCCCTCCACTTT
clone size: few; J gene: TRBJ2-5; D gene: NA; V gene: TRBV3-1; CDR3 protein: CASSQGVGQETQYF; CDR3 DNA: TGTGCCAGCAGCCAAGGTGTGGGACAAGAGACCCAGTACTTC
clone size: NA; J gene: TRBJ1-5; D gene: NA; V gene: TRBV19; CDR3 protein: CATLLLGDGADQPQHF; CDR3 DNA: TGTGCCACCTTACTCCTAGGAGACGGGGCTGATCAGCCCCAGCATTTT
clone size: few; J gene: TRBJ1-1; D gene: NA; V gene: TRBV25-1; CDR3 protein: CASSDWMAKNTEAFF; CDR3 DNA: TGTGCCAGCAGTGATTGGATGGCGAAGAACACTGAAGCTTTCTTT